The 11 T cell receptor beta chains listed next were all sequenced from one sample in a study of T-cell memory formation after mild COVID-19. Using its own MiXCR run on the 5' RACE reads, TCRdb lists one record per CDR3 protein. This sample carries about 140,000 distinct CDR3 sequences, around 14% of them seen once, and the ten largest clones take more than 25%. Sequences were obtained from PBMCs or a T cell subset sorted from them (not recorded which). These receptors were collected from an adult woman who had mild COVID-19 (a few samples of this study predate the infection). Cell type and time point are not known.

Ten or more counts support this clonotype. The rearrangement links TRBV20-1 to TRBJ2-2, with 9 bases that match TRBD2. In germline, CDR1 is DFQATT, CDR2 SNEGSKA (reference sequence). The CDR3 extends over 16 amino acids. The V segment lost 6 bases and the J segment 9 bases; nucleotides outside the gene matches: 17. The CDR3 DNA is TGCAGTGCCAGGGCTAGCGGGATATCGGAAGCAAGGGAGCTGTTTTTT. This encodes CSARASGISEARELFF.

Here the CDR3 reads CASSLGGSAYNEQFF. The DNA for the CDR3 is TGTGCCAGCAGCTTAGGGGGGTCAGCTTACAATGAGCAGTTCTTC. The chain is built from TRBV13 and TRBJ2-1, with unresolved D. The CDR3 is 15 residues long. V was trimmed by 0 bases and J by 4 bases, leaving 10 bases between them. In germline, CDR1 is PRHDT, CDR2 FYEKMQ (reference sequence). Full variable domain (rest looked up from reference TRBV13 and TRBJ2-1): AAGVIQSPRHLIKEKRETATLKCYPIPRHDTVYWYQQGPGQDPQFLISFYEKMQSDKGSIPDRFSAQQFSDYHSELNMSSLELGDSALYFCASSLGGSAYNEQFFGPGTRLTVL.

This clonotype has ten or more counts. CDR3 sequence reads: CASTRAGVADTQYF. CDR3 coding DNA: TGCGCCAGCACCAGGGCGGGGGTCGCAGATACGCAGTATTTT. The rearrangement uses TRBV5-1 and TRBJ2-3, with 7 bases fitting TRBD2. The CDR3 covers 14 residues. CDR1 and CDR2 (germline): SGHRS, YFSETQ. J was trimmed by 4 bases and V by 6 bases; bases with no gene match: 8.

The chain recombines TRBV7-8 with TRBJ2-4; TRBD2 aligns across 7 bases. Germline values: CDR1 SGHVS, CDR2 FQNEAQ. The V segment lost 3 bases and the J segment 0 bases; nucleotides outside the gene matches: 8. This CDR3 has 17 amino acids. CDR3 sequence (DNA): TGTGCCAGCAGCTTTGGGGAGGGAGGTCTAGCCAAAAACATTCAGTACTTC. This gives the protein CASSFGEGGLAKNIQYF. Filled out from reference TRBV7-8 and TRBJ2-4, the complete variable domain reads GAGVSQSPRYKVAKRGQDVALRCDPISGHVSLFWYQQALGQGPEFLTYFQNEAQLDKSGLPSDRFFAERPEGSVSTLKIQRTQQEDSAVYLCASSFGEGGLAKNIQYFGAGTRLSVL.

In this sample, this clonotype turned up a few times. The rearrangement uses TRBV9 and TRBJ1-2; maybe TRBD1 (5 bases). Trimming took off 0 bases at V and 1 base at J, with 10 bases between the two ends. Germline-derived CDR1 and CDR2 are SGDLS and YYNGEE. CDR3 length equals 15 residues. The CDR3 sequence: CASSVVAGINYGYTF. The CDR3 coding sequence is TGTGCCAGCAGCGTAGTGGCAGGGATTAACTATGGCTACACCTTC.

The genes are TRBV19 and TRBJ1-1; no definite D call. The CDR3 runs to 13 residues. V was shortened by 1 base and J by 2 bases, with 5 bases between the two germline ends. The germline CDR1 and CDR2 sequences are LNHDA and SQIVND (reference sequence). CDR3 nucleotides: TGTGCCAGTAGTATAGGGGATAACACTGAAGCTTTCTTT. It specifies CASSIGDNTEAFF.

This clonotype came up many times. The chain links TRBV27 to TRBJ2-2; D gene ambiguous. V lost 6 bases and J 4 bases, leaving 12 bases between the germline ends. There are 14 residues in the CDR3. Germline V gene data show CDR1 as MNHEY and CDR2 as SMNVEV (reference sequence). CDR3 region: CASREGWTTGELFF. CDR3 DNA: TGTGCCAGCAGGGAAGGGTGGACCACCGGGGAGCTGTTTTTT.

The CDR3 coding sequence is TGCAGCGTTGTCTTGATACAGGGGAAAGAGACCCAGTACTTC. Residues: CSVVLIQGKETQYF. This chain links TRBV29-1 with TRBJ2-5; 7 bases map to TRBD1. The CDR3 is 14 residues long. With V trimmed by 4 bases and J by 3 bases, 8 bases remained unmatched. The germline V gene has CDR1 SQVTM and CDR2 ANQGSEA.

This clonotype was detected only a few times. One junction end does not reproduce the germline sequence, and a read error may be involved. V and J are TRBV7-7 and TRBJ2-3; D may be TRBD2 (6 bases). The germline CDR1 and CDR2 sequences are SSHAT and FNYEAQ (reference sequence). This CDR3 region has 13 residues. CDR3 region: CASSLGRGDTQYF. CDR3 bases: TGTGCTAGCAGCTTAGGGCGGGGAGATACGCAGTATTTT.

CDR3 sequence: CASSLVGISDYDGYTF. In nucleotides, the CDR3 is TGTGCCAGCAGCTTAGTCGGGATCTCAGACTACGATGGCTACACCTTC. The chain has TRBV11-1 and TRBJ1-2; D gene unclear. Deletions cut 1 base from V and 6 bases from J, with 18 bases between. Per germline, CDR1 SGHAT and CDR2 FQDESV (reference sequence). This CDR3 region has 16 residues.

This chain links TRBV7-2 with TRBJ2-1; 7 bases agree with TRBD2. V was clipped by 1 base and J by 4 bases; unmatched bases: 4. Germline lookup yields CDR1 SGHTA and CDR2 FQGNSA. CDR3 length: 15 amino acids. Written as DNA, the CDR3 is TGTGCCAGCAGCTTAGGGTCGGGAGGTTACAATGAGCAGTTCTTC. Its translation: CASSLGSGGYNEQFF.